These 18 T cell receptor beta chains were all obtained from the same sample, sequenced in a study of cytomegalovirus exposure and HLA in healthy donors. The PCR had 60 Vbeta and 13 Jbeta primers. Sequenced by immunoSEQ multiplex PCR; TCRdb stores in-frame clones only, minus some. Of roughly 150,000 clones listed, about 80% were seen once; the top ten hold about 1.3%. The sequencing sample was made of PBMCs. The receptors here all came from a young man in good health and CMV-seronegative.

V usage is TRBV7-2 and J usage is TRBJ2-6; possibly TRBD1 for D (5 bases). CDR3 size: 18 residues. In germline, CDR1 is SGHTA, CDR2 FQGNSA. V was trimmed by 4 bases and J by 0 bases, leaving 16 bases between them. This CDR3 reads CASSSPRQTISGANVLTF. The CDR3 bases are TGTGCCAGCAGCTCTCCAAGACAGACGATCTCTGGGGCCAACGTCCTGACTTTC.

The J gene is TRBJ2-7, the V gene TRBV2; TRBD2 aligns across 11 bases. CDR1 is SNHLY, CDR2 FYNNEI, per germline. CDR3 length: 15 residues. The V segment lost 7 bases and the J segment 3 bases; nucleotides outside the gene matches: 8. CDR3 loop: CASKTLAGDSYEQYF. The DNA for the CDR3 is TGTGCCAGCAAGACACTAGCGGGAGATAGCTACGAGCAGTACTTC. Full variable domain (missing parts from reference TRBV2 and TRBJ2-7): EPEVTQTPSHQVTQMGQEVILRCVPISNHLYFYWYRQILGQKVEFLVSFYNNEISEKSEIFDDQFSVERPDGSNFTLKIRSTKLEDSAMYFCASKTLAGDSYEQYFGPGTRLTVT.

This chain joins TRBV5-4 and TRBJ2-1, with TRBD2 as a possible D gene (5 bases). The CDR3 spans 16 residues. Germline V gene data show CDR1 as SGHNT and CDR2 as YYREEE (reference sequence). The V end was cut by 0 bases, the J end by 4 bases, with 14 bases between. Written as DNA, the CDR3 is TGTGCCAGCAGCTTGGGCGGGTCAGGACTGTACAATGAGCAGTTCTTC. As protein: CASSLGGSGLYNEQFF.

The chain recombines TRBV5-4 with TRBJ2-2; TRBD2 is a possible D gene (6 bases). This CDR3 is 15 amino acids long. Germline V CDR1 and CDR2: SGHNT, YYREEE (reference sequence). The ends were cut back, 0 bases at V and 4 bases at J, with 10 bases in the middle. The CDR3 DNA sequence: TGTGCCAGCAGCTTGGAGGCGGGGTCCACCGGGGAGCTGTTTTTT. Its protein is CASSLEAGSTGELFF.

V usage is TRBV29-1 and J usage is TRBJ1-1; D is uncertain. This CDR3 has 12 residues. Germline assignment: CDR1 SQVTM and CDR2 ANQGSEA. V dropped 6 bases and J dropped 0 bases, with 8 bases sitting between them. For the CDR3, the DNA is TGCAGCGTGGGAGCCATGAACACTGAAGCTTTCTTT. Encoded protein: CSVGAMNTEAFF.

This clone showed up just once. The chain joins TRBV4-2 to TRBJ2-7; D perhaps matches TRBD1 (6 bases). The V end was cut by 1 base, the J end by 2 bases, with 6 bases between. The germline CDR1 and CDR2 sequences are LGHNA and YNFKEQ. This CDR3 contains 13 residues. The CDR3 nucleotides are TGTGCCAGCAGCCAAGGGGGGCCCTACGAGCAGTACTTC. Translating it yields CASSQGGPYEQYF.

This rearrangement joins TRBV19 to TRBJ1-2, with no clear D. Deletions cut 5 bases from V and 0 bases from J, with 16 bases between. Germline lookup yields CDR1 LNHDA and CDR2 SQIVND (reference sequence). The CDR3 runs to 16 residues. CDR3 bases: TGTGCCAGTAGTCGACGGGGAACCGCTGCTAACTATGGCTACACCTTC. This translates into CASSRRGTAANYGYTF.

The J gene is TRBJ2-5, the V gene TRBV9; 7 bases line up with TRBD1. With V trimmed by 1 base and J by 5 bases, 8 bases remained unmatched. CDR3 length: 15 amino acids. Looked up from germline, CDR1 is SGDLS and CDR2 is YYNGEE. CDR3 nucleotides: TGTGCCAGCAGCGTAATAACAGGGGTAGGGGAGACCCAGTACTTC. It codes for CASSVITGVGETQYF.

The V call is TRBV7-2, the J call TRBJ2-7, with TRBD2 matching 10 bases. The CDR3 consists of 17 residues. Trimming took 4 bases from V and 0 from J; bases not matched to a gene: 9. Germline lookup yields CDR1 SGHTA and CDR2 FQGNSA. CDR3 in amino acids: CASSSRLAGEPSYEQYF. The CDR3 nucleotides read TGTGCCAGCAGCTCGCGGCTAGCGGGGGAGCCCTCCTACGAGCAGTACTTC.

The chain has TRBV30 and TRBJ2-6; 8 nucleotides agree with TRBD2. This CDR3 contains 16 residues. Trimming at V came to 0 bases and at J to 0 bases, leaving 1 base not matched to a gene. Germline assignment: CDR1 GTSNPN and CDR2 SVGIG (reference sequence). The CDR3 nucleotides read TGTGCCTGGAGTGTACGGGGGGGCTCTGGGGCCAACGTCCTGACTTTC. It codes for CAWSVRGGSGANVLTF.

This chain uses TRBV11-3 with TRBJ2-1; 7 bases map to TRBD2. V lost 8 bases and J lost 3; bases outside the gene matches: 7. The CDR3 covers 14 residues. The germline V gene encodes CDR1 SGHNT and CDR2 YENEEA. The CDR3 region has the DNA TGTGCCAGCTCTACCCGCGGGAGCTACAATGAGCAGTTCTTC. Translating it yields CASSTRGSYNEQFF.

This clone was counted a few times. The CDR3 DNA is TGCGCCAGCAGTGAGTTGGACAGGAATTCACCCCTCCACTTT. It yields the protein CASSELDRNSPLHF. The V gene is TRBV10-1, the J gene TRBJ1-6, with 7 bases matching TRBD1. Trimming at V came to 1 base and at J to 7 bases, leaving 1 base not matched to a gene. The CDR3 length is 14 residues. Germline V gene sequence: CDR1 WNHNN, CDR2 SYGVQD (reference sequence).

The chain is built from TRBV5-1 and TRBJ2-3, with a weak D call TRBD2 (6 bases). CDR3 size: 15 residues. The ends were cut back, 0 bases at V and 6 bases at J, with 14 bases in the middle. The germline CDR1 and CDR2 sequences are SGHRS and YFSETQ. Written as DNA, the CDR3 is TGCGCCAGCAGCTTGGACGGGAGTTGGCCCGATACGCAGTATTTT. Its translation: CASSLDGSWPDTQYF.

The CDR3 bases are TGCGCCAGCAGCCAAGAGTGGCGGCAGAACACTGAAGCTTTCTTT. The encoded protein is CASSQEWRQNTEAFF. V is TRBV4-3 and J is TRBJ1-1, with unresolved D. Germline CDR1 LGHNA, CDR2 YSLEER. This CDR3 region has 15 residues. V was pared by 0 bases and J by 1 base, with 9 bases between.

This chain joins TRBV7-2 and TRBJ2-1, with D possibly being TRBD1 (6 bases). This CDR3 comprises 15 residues. V was cut by 9 bases and J by 4 bases, with 19 bases left in between. The V gene's germline CDR1 is SGHTA and CDR2 FQGNSA. The CDR3 DNA sequence: TGTGCCAGTAAGAGGGGGTACGAGGCTTACAATGAGCAGTTCTTC. Residues: CASKRGYEAYNEQFF.

This rearrangement joins TRBV5-6 to TRBJ1-6; D is unclear. The V gene lost 0 bases and the J gene lost 0 bases, with 10 bases spanning the gap. Germline lookup yields CDR1 SGHDT and CDR2 YYEEEE. The CDR3 runs to 17 residues. The CDR3 loop is CASSLVQASSYNSPLHF. The CDR3 region has the DNA TGTGCCAGCAGCTTGGTTCAGGCAAGCTCCTATAATTCACCCCTCCACTTT.

The chain couples TRBV7-2 to TRBJ2-3; 8 bases align to TRBD2. After removal of 1 base from V and 2 bases from J, the junction contained 8 bases not matched to a gene. This CDR3 region has 17 residues. Per germline, CDR1 SGHTA and CDR2 FQGNSA. CDR3 in amino acids: CASSLVTGRGDTDTQYF. CDR3 nucleotide sequence: TGTGCCAGCAGCTTAGTTACGGGGCGGGGGGACACAGATACGCAGTATTTT.

CDR3 sequence reads: CARSLVSGTRQPQHF. Here the CDR3 DNA reads TGTGCCAGAAGCTTAGTATCGGGAACTCGACAGCCCCAGCATTTT. This chain uses TRBV5-3 with TRBJ1-5; the D is unclear. TRBV5-3 is an open reading frame, and its role is uncertain. This CDR3 contains 15 residues. V dropped 2 bases and J dropped 7 bases, with 16 bases sitting between them.